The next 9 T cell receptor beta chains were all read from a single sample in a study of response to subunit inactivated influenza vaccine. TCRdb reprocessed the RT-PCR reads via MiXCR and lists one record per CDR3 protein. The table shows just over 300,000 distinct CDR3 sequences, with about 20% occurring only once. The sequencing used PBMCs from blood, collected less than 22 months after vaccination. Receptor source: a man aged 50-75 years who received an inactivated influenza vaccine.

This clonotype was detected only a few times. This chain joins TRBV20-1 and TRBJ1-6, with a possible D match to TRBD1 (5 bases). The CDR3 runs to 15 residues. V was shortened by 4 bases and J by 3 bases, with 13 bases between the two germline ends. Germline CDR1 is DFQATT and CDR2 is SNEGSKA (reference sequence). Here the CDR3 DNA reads TGCAGTGCTACCGGGGCTCTTTACTATAATTCACCCCTCCACTTT. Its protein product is CSATGALYYNSPLHF.

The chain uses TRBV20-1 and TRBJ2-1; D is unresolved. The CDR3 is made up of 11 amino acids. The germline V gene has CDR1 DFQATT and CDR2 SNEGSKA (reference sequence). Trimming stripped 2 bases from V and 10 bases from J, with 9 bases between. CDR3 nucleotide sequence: TGCAGTGCTAGATGGCGAATCGAGCAGTTCTTC. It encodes CSARWRIEQFF.

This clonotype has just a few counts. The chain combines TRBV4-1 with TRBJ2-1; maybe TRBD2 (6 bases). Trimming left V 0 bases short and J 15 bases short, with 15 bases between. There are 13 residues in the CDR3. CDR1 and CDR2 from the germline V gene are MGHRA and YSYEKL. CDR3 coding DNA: TGCGCCAGCAGCCAAGATCGGGGGACCCCCCTGTTCTTC. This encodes CASSQDRGTPLFF.

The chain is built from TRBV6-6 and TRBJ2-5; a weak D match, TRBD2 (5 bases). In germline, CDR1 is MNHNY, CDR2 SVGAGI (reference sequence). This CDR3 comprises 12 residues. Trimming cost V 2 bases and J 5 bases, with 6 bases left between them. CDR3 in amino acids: CASSYRRETQYF. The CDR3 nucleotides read TGTGCCAGCAGTTACAGGAGGGAGACCCAGTACTTC.

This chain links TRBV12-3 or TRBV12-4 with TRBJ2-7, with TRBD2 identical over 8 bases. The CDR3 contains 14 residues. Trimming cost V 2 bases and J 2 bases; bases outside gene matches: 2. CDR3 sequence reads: CASSLPGGAYEQYF. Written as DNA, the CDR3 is TGTGCCAGCAGTTTACCCGGGGGGGCCTACGAGCAGTACTTC.

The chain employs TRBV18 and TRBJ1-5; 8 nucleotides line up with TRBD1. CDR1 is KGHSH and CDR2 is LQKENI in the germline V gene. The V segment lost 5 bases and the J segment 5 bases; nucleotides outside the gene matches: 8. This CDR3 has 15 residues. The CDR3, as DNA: TGTGCCAGCTCAACCGGGACAGGACCTTATCAGCCCCAGCATTTT. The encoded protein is CASSTGTGPYQPQHF.

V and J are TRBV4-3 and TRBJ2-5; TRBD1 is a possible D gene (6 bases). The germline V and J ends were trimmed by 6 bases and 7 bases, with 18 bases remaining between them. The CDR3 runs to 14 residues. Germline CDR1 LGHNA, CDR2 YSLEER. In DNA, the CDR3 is TGCGCCAGCAGTGTCTCAACAGGGACGGGGACCCAGTACTTC. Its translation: CASSVSTGTGTQYF.

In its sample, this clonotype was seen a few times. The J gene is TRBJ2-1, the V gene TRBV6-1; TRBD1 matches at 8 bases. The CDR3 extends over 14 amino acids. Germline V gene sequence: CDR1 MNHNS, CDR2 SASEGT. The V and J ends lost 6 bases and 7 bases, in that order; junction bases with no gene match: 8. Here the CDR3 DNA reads TGTGCCAGCAGCCAGGGGGCTCCCCCTAATGAGCAGTTCTTC. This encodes CASSQGAPPNEQFF.

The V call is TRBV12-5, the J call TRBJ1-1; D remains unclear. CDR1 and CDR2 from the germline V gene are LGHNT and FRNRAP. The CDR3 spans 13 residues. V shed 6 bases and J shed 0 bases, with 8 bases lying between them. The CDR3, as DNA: TGTGCTAGTGGAAAACGGGTGAACACTGAAGCTTTCTTT. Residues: CASGKRVNTEAFF. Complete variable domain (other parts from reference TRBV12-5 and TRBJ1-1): DARVTQTPRHKVTEMGQEVTMRCQPILGHNTVFWYRQTMMQGLELLAYFRNRAPLDDSGMPKDRFSAEMPDATLATLKIQPSEPRDSAVYFCASGKRVNTEAFFGQGTRLTVV.